These 15 T cell receptor beta chains originate from one sample sequenced in a study of OX40 agonist ivuxolimab in advanced cancers. The library was prepared using the immunoSEQ multiplex PCR assay. Held by TCRdb, this immuneACCESS table contains in-frame sequences only and omits some clones. Under half of the omission traces to an unresolved V gene where checked; the cause of the rest is unknown. The sample contains fewer than 130,000 clones, over 85% of them found a single time. About 0.28% of the sample is held by the ten biggest clonotypes. Sample: CD4+ or CD8+ T cells sorted from blood, taken in a trial of the OX40 agonist ivuxolimab. Source of these receptors: an adult with an advanced solid tumor such as melanoma, head and neck, liver or kidney cancer.

This sequence joins TRBV6-1 and TRBJ2-7, with D uncertain. Germline CDR1 reads MNHNS; CDR2 reads SASEGT. The CDR3 consists of 14 residues. V gave up 7 bases and J gave up 2 bases, with 15 bases separating them. The CDR3 coding sequence is TGTGCCAGCACCCCCCTCGGTGGTCCCTACGAGCAGTACTTC. Translated: CASTPLGGPYEQYF.

This rearrangement joins TRBV7-9 to TRBJ2-7; TRBD1 is a possible D gene (5 bases). Germline assignment: CDR1 SEHNR and CDR2 FQNEAQ (reference sequence). Deletions cut 5 bases from V and 9 bases from J, with 14 bases between. The CDR3 sequence is 12 residues long. The CDR3 nucleotides read TGTGCCAGCAGCCTGGGGCCTGAGGTGCAGTACTTC. It codes for CASSLGPEVQYF.

The rearrangement links TRBV6-1 to TRBJ1-6; D ambiguous. Germline loops: CDR1 MNHNS, CDR2 SASEGT. Trimming cost V 2 bases and J 6 bases, with 2 bases left between them. The CDR3 length is 12 residues. CDR3: CASSERNSPLHF. CDR3 DNA: TGTGCCAGCAGTGAACGTAATTCACCCCTCCACTTT.

The V call is TRBV28, the J call TRBJ1-3; 9 bases agree with TRBD1. This CDR3 is 18 amino acids long. Trimming at V came to 3 bases and at J to 1 base, leaving 10 bases not matched to a gene. The germline V gene encodes CDR1 MDHEN and CDR2 SYDVKM. The CDR3 spells CASSFQTTGTGSGNTIYF. CDR3 in DNA: TGTGCCAGCAGTTTTCAAACCACCGGGACAGGGTCTGGAAACACCATATATTTT.

V and J are TRBV5-1 and TRBJ2-3, with D hard to call. The CDR3 has 15 amino acids. The V gene lost 0 bases and the J gene lost 3 bases, with 11 bases spanning the gap. Germline values: CDR1 SGHRS, CDR2 YFSETQ. CDR3 in amino acids: CASSLASKPTDTQYF. CDR3 DNA sequence: TGCGCCAGCAGCTTGGCCTCCAAACCGACAGATACGCAGTATTTT.

V and J are TRBV19 and TRBJ2-7, with 13 nucleotides matching TRBD2. The CDR3 is 17 residues long. Looked up from germline, CDR1 is LNHDA and CDR2 is SQIVND (reference sequence). The V and J ends lost 5 bases and 5 bases, in that order; junction bases with no gene match: 12. The CDR3 region has the DNA TGTGCCAGTAGTGCGGGACTAGCGGGAATTAGTATCGACGAGCAGTACTTC. Translated, it gives CASSAGLAGISIDEQYF.

The rearrangement uses TRBV6-5 and TRBJ2-3; 7 nucleotides agree with TRBD2. The V and J ends lost 4 bases and 6 bases, in that order; junction bases with no gene match: 10. From germline, CDR1 is MNHEY and CDR2 SVGAGI. The CDR3 is made up of 15 amino acids. The CDR3 sequence is CASSWTGGNGDTQYF. DNA for the CDR3: TGTGCCAGCAGTTGGACGGGGGGAAACGGGGATACGCAGTATTTT.

This chain connects TRBV9 to TRBJ2-3, with a possible D match to TRBD2 (6 bases). The CDR3 covers 16 residues. Per germline, CDR1 SGDLS and CDR2 YYNGEE. Trimming took off 4 bases at V and 0 bases at J, with 15 bases between the two ends. The CDR3 DNA reads as TGTGCCAGCAGCCCTGCTAGCGCGAGTAGCACAGATACGCAGTATTTT. Residues: CASSPASASSTDTQYF.

V gene TRBV9 combines with J gene TRBJ2-2; D remains unclear. CDR1 and CDR2 from the germline V gene are SGDLS and YYNGEE. The CDR3 runs 13 residues. The V gene lost 9 bases and the J gene lost 5 bases, with 14 bases spanning the gap. The CDR3 region is CATPAARTGELFF. The CDR3 DNA reads as TGTGCCACACCGGCTGCGAGGACCGGGGAGCTGTTTTTT. Combining the CDR3 with reference TRBV9 and TRBJ2-2 gives the whole variable domain DSGVTQTPKHLITATGQRVTLRCSPRSGDLSVYWYQQSLDQGLQFLIQYYNGEERAKGNILERFSAQQFPDLHSELNLSSLELGDSALYFCATPAARTGELFFGEGSRLTVL.

The genes are TRBV4-1 and TRBJ1-1, with a weak D call TRBD1 (5 bases). The germline V gene encodes CDR1 MGHRA and CDR2 YSYEKL. This CDR3 comprises 16 residues. V was shortened by 2 bases and J by 3 bases, with 16 bases between the two germline ends. CDR3 sequence (DNA): TGCGCCAGCAGCCAACGCGACCCGGGACGGGACACTGAAGCTTTCTTT. Protein sequence: CASSQRDPGRDTEAFF.

The V and J genes are TRBV28 and TRBJ2-7, with a tentative D call TRBD1 (6 bases). The germline gives CDR1 MDHEN, CDR2 SYDVKM. The CDR3 loop spans 13 amino acids. Trimming shortened V by 4 bases and J by 4 bases, and 11 bases separated the two germline ends. CDR3 loop: CASSSGTPYEQYF. The CDR3 DNA reads as TGTGCCAGCAGTTCCGGGACACCTTACGAGCAGTACTTC.

This clone was observed once. Other nucleotide sequences in the sample specify the same CDR3. The V and J genes are TRBV19 and TRBJ2-7; D might be TRBD1 or TRBD2, each matching 5 bases. CDR1 and CDR2 from the germline V gene are LNHDA and SQIVND (reference sequence). Trimming cost V 6 bases and J 0 bases, with 12 bases left between them. The CDR3 sequence is 14 residues long. For the CDR3, the DNA is TGTGCCAGTAGCCGGGACGTCAGCTCCTACGAGCAGTACTTC. Amino acid sequence: CASSRDVSSYEQYF.

The genes are TRBV11-2 and TRBJ1-4; 9 bases map to TRBD1. The germline CDR1 and CDR2 sequences are SGHAT and FQNNGV. The CDR3 loop spans 15 amino acids. Trimming removed 3 bases from V and 5 bases from J; junction bases left unmatched: 4. For the CDR3, the DNA is TGTGCCAGCAGCTTTCTCGGGACAGGGAATGAAAAACTGTTTTTT. Its translation is CASSFLGTGNEKLFF.

The chain has TRBV5-6 and TRBJ2-1; 11 bases line up with TRBD2. Germline trimming cut 2 bases from V and 3 bases from J; bases unmatched to any gene: 4. The V gene's germline CDR1 is SGHDT and CDR2 YYEEEE. The CDR3 consists of 16 residues. CDR3: CASSLGTSGGYNEQFF. CDR3 coding DNA: TGTGCCAGCAGCTTAGGTACTAGCGGGGGCTACAATGAGCAGTTCTTC.

V is TRBV4-3 and J is TRBJ2-1; TRBD2 agrees at 12 bases. V lost 0 bases, J lost 7 bases, and 1 base stayed unmatched. This CDR3 contains 15 residues. Germline-derived CDR1 and CDR2 are LGHNA and YSLEER. The CDR3 spells CASSQDLAGGNEQFF. Here the CDR3 DNA reads TGCGCCAGCAGCCAAGATCTAGCGGGAGGGAATGAGCAGTTCTTC.